The 21 T cell receptor beta chains reported below all come from one sample, sequenced in a study of cytomegalovirus exposure and HLA in healthy donors. The PCR made use of 60 Vbeta and 13 Jbeta primers. Assay: immunoSEQ multiplex PCR; the TCRdb copy retains only in-frame clones and omits some. The sample records roughly 160,000 clones, 60% to 85% being singletons. Material for sequencing was PBMCs. These receptors came from a man under 40 in good health and CMV-seropositive.

This chain joins TRBV4-1 and TRBJ2-5; TRBD2 matches 11 bases. J gave up 1 base and V 4 bases, and 14 bases lay outside the gene matches. Per the germline V gene, CDR1 is MGHRA and CDR2 is YSYEKL. The CDR3 runs to 19 residues. The CDR3 DNA reads as TGCGCCAGCAGCCGACCAGGGGCCACTAGCGGGGGCCGCCAAGAGACCCAGTACTTC. Translated: CASSRPGATSGGRQETQYF.

V usage is TRBV7-2 and J usage is TRBJ1-1; no definite D call. Germline V lookup: CDR1 SGHTA, CDR2 FQGNSA. The CDR3 has 16 amino acids. With 2 bases removed from V and 1 base from J, the gap between germline ends came to 14 bases. This CDR3 is CASSLPPDGENTEAFF. In DNA form, the CDR3 reads TGTGCCAGCAGCTTACCCCCGGACGGGGAGAACACTGAAGCTTTCTTT. The full variable domain, completed using reference TRBV7-2 and TRBJ1-1, is GAGVSQSPSNKVTEKGKDVELRCDPISGHTALYWYRQSLGQGLEFLIYFQGNSAPDKSGLPSDRFSAERTGGSVSTLTIQRTQQEDSAVYLCASSLPPDGENTEAFFGQGTRLTVV.

The V call is TRBV25-1, the J call TRBJ1-1; 11 bases agree with TRBD1. The CDR3 loop spans 15 amino acids. Germline V gives CDR1 MGHDK, CDR2 SYGVNS. The V and J ends lost 4 bases and 1 base, in that order; junction bases with no gene match: 2. In nucleotides, the CDR3 is TGTGCCAGCAGTGGGGGGACAGGGGGGAACACTGAAGCTTTCTTT. Translation: CASSGGTGGNTEAFF.

In nucleotides, the CDR3 is TGTGCCAGCAGCACCTCCGGGGGTTCCTACAATGAGCAGTTCTTC. It specifies CASSTSGGSYNEQFF. The chain uses TRBV5-5 and TRBJ2-1; TRBD2 might be the D (6 bases). Germline V lookup: CDR1 SGHKS, CDR2 YYEKEE (reference sequence). CDR3 size: 15 residues. V shed 4 bases and J shed 1 base, with 12 bases lying between them.

The chain couples TRBV30 to TRBJ2-1; 13 bases match TRBD2. The trim removed 5 bases at V and 7 bases at J, leaving 8 bases unmatched. The CDR3 covers 15 residues. CDR1 and CDR2 from the germline V gene are GTSNPN and SVGIG (reference sequence). CDR3 in amino acids: CAWGAGLAGVNEQFF. CDR3 DNA sequence: TGTGCCTGGGGCGCCGGACTAGCGGGGGTTAATGAGCAGTTCTTC.

This clone was observed a single time. The chain uses TRBV28 and TRBJ2-4, with 7 bases fitting TRBD1. The germline gives CDR1 MDHEN, CDR2 SYDVKM. Unmatched junction bases numbered 13, after V lost 2 bases and J lost 0 bases. The length of the CDR3 is 19 residues. CDR3 nucleotides: TGTGCCAGCAGTTTAACGAAATCCGGGACAGATCTAGCCAAAAACATTCAGTACTTC. Encoded protein: CASSLTKSGTDLAKNIQYF.

The V gene is TRBV7-3, the J gene TRBJ1-1; a possible D gene is TRBD1 (6 bases). CDR1 and CDR2 (germline): SGHTA, FQGTGA. CDR3 length equals 14 residues. V was cut by 5 bases and J by 1 base, with 11 bases left in between. The CDR3, as DNA: TGTGCCAGCAGCCCTAAGACAGGGAACACTGAAGCTTTCTTT. Amino acid sequence: CASSPKTGNTEAFF.

The V gene is TRBV11-2, the J gene TRBJ2-7, with D possibly being TRBD2 (7 bases). Germline CDR1 and CDR2: SGHAT and FQNNGV. This CDR3 is built from 16 residues. The ends were cut back, 4 bases at V and 0 bases at J, with 16 bases in the middle. Here the CDR3 reads CASSWGPSGSSYEQYF. The CDR3 DNA reads as TGTGCCAGCAGCTGGGGGCCTAGCGGAAGCTCCTACGAGCAGTACTTC.

The table lists this clone with a count of one. J is TRBJ2-5 and V is TRBV9; tentative D call: TRBD1 (5 bases). V lost 0 bases and J 5 bases, leaving 14 bases between the germline ends. This CDR3 is built from 15 residues. The germline V gene has CDR1 SGDLS and CDR2 YYNGEE. CDR3 coding DNA: TGTGCCAGCAGCGTAGAACAGGTATTGGGTGAGACCCAGTACTTC. Residues: CASSVEQVLGETQYF.

The chain uses TRBV6-5 and TRBJ2-5; 7 nucleotides align to TRBD2. V was pared by 5 bases and J by 2 bases, with 5 bases of the junction left unmatched. The V gene's germline CDR1 is MNHEY and CDR2 SVGAGI. CDR3 length: 14 residues. The CDR3 protein is CASSPAGVQETQYF. Here the CDR3 DNA reads TGTGCCAGCAGTCCCGCGGGGGTGCAAGAGACCCAGTACTTC.

The rearrangement links TRBV25-1 to TRBJ2-1; TRBD2 aligns across 8 bases. The CDR3 contains 15 residues. Germline V CDR1 and CDR2: MGHDK, SYGVNS. V lost 4 bases to trimming and J lost 8 bases; unmatched junction nucleotides: 10. The CDR3 loop is CASSGGTSLIYEQFF. The CDR3 DNA reads TGTGCCAGCAGTGGAGGGACTAGTTTAATCTATGAGCAGTTCTTC.

The chain is built from TRBV27 and TRBJ2-7; TRBD2 matches 12 bases. Looked up from germline, CDR1 is MNHEY and CDR2 is SMNVEV (reference sequence). V gave up 5 bases and J gave up 3 bases; unmatched junction bases: 17. This CDR3 has 19 residues. The CDR3 loop is CASSLAHGGGLAGFYEQYF. For the CDR3, the DNA is TGTGCCAGCAGTCTCGCCCATGGAGGAGGACTAGCGGGGTTCTACGAGCAGTACTTC.

This clone was seen only once. The chain joins TRBV29-1 to TRBJ2-4, with D tentatively TRBD2 (5 bases). The germline CDR1 and CDR2 sequences are SQVTM and ANQGSEA. The CDR3 length is 14 residues. Between the trimmed V and J ends, which lost 4 bases and 0 bases, there was a span of 10 bases. DNA of the CDR3: TGCAGCGTTGCCACTAGGGTAGCCAAAAACATTCAGTACTTC. It is translated as CSVATRVAKNIQYF.

The rearrangement joins TRBV7-6 to TRBJ2-7; TRBD2 might be the D (5 bases). The V gene's germline CDR1 is SGHVS and CDR2 FNYEAQ. The CDR3 has 15 residues. With 5 bases removed from V and 1 base from J, the gap between germline ends came to 15 bases. The CDR3 spells CASSPGPTSSYEQYF. As DNA, the CDR3 is TGTGCCAGCAGCCCAGGTCCAACTAGTTCCTACGAGCAGTACTTC.

This clone was picked up one time. This chain uses TRBV7-9 with TRBJ2-5, with D perhaps TRBD1 (6 bases). The germline V gene has CDR1 SEHNR and CDR2 FQNEAQ (reference sequence). The length of the CDR3 is 13 residues. Trimming cost V 5 bases and J 2 bases, with 9 bases left between them. The CDR3 sequence is CASSPRGQETQYF. CDR3 nucleotide sequence: TGTGCCAGCAGCCCAAGGGGGCAAGAGACCCAGTACTTC. Full variable domain (rest looked up from reference TRBV7-9 and TRBJ2-5): DTGVSQNPRHKITKRGQNVTFRCDPISEHNRLYWYRQTLGQGPEFLTYFQNEAQLEKSRLLSDRFSAERPKGSFSTLEIQRTEQGDSAMYLCASSPRGQETQYFGPGTRLLVL.

J is TRBJ2-5 and V is TRBV4-2; D perhaps matches TRBD2 (5 bases). This CDR3 has 14 residues. The V gene's germline CDR1 is LGHNA and CDR2 YNFKEQ. Trimming pared 3 bases from V and 5 bases from J, leaving 13 bases between. The CDR3 protein is CASSQEEGRETQYF. The CDR3 DNA is TGTGCCAGCAGCCAGGAGGAAGGTAGGGAGACCCAGTACTTC.

V and J are TRBV11-2 and TRBJ2-7, with TRBD2 identical over 7 bases. Germline-derived CDR1 and CDR2 are SGHAT and FQNNGV. After removal of 0 bases from V and 3 bases from J, the junction contained 2 bases not matched to a gene. This CDR3 contains 14 residues. CDR3 sequence reads: CASSLDGGGYEQYF. The CDR3 DNA is TGTGCCAGCAGCTTAGACGGCGGGGGCTACGAGCAGTACTTC.

The chain has TRBV7-9 and TRBJ1-4; D is possibly TRBD1 (6 bases). Trimming took off 4 bases at V and 7 bases at J, with 13 bases between the two ends. The CDR3 covers 14 residues. Germline values: CDR1 SEHNR, CDR2 FQNEAQ (reference sequence). CDR3 in amino acids: CASSSAGAREKLFF. The CDR3, as DNA: TGTGCCAGCAGCTCGGCGGGGGCGCGTGAAAAACTGTTTTTT.

CDR3 residues: CSGLAGGTDTQYF. Here the CDR3 DNA reads TGCAGCGGGCTAGCGGGGGGAACAGATACGCAGTATTTT. The chain uses TRBV29-1 and TRBJ2-3, with 11 bases aligning to TRBD2. The CDR3 contains 13 residues. In germline, CDR1 is SQVTM, CDR2 ANQGSEA. V lost 7 bases to trimming and J lost 3 bases; unmatched junction nucleotides: 3.

The J gene is TRBJ1-1, the V gene TRBV28; 8 nucleotides agree with TRBD1. The CDR3 is 14 residues long. Germline loops: CDR1 MDHEN, CDR2 SYDVKM. The J segment lost 3 bases and the V segment lost 4 bases, leaving 4 bases of the junction unmatched. For the CDR3, the DNA is TGTGCCAGCAGTTCAGGGGGCCGGGACACTGAAGCTTTCTTT. This translates into CASSSGGRDTEAFF.

CDR3 in amino acids: CASSSGGPSTLGYEQYF. In nucleotides, the CDR3 is TGTGCCAGCAGCTCGGGGGGGCCTAGCACCCTGGGATACGAGCAGTACTTC. This chain uses TRBV5-6 with TRBJ2-7, with 8 bases fitting TRBD2. This CDR3 has 17 residues. Per the germline V gene, CDR1 is SGHDT and CDR2 is YYEEEE. The V segment lost 3 bases and the J segment 4 bases; nucleotides outside the gene matches: 15.